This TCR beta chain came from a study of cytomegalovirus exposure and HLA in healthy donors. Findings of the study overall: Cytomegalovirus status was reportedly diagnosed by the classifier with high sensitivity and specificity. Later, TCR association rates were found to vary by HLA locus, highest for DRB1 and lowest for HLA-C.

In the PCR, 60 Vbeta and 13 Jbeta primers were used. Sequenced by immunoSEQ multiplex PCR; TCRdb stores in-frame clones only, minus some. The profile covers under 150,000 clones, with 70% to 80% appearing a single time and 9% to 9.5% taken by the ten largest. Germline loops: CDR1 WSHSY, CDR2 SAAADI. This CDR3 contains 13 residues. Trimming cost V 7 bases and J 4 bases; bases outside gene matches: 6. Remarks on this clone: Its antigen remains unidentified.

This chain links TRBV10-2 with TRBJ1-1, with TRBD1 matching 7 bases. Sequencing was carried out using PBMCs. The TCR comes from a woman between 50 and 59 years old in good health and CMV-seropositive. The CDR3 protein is CASMRTGFTEAFF. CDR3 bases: TGCGCCAGCATGAGGACAGGATTCACTGAAGCTTTCTTT.